This T cell receptor beta chain is from a study of cytomegalovirus exposure and HLA in healthy donors. This clone was counted only a few times. The study ran its PCR with 60 Vbeta and 13 Jbeta primers. Sequenced by immunoSEQ multiplex PCR; TCRdb stores in-frame clones only, minus some. The data contain 120,000 to 150,000 clones, 82% of them singletons. The CDR3 has 14 residues. V was cut by 8 bases and J by 2 bases, with 13 bases left in between. The germline CDR1 and CDR2 sequences are MNHNS and SASEGT. This receptor was taken from a male donor in good health and CMV-seronegative. V gene TRBV6-1 combines with J gene TRBJ1-5; D may be TRBD1 (5 bases). Sample: PBMCs. The CDR3 is CASRQGEGNQPQHF. In DNA form, the CDR3 reads TGTGCCAGCCGGCAAGGGGAAGGCAATCAGCCCCAGCATTTT.